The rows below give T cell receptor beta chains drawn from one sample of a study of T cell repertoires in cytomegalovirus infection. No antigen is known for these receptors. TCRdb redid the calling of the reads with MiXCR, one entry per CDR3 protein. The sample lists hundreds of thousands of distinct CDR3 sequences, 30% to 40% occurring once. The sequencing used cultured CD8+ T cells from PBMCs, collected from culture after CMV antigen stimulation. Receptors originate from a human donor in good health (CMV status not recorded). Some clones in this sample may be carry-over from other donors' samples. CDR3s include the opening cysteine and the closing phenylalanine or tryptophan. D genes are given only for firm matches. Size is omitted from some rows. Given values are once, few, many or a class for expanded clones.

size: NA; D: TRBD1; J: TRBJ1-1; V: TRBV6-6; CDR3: CASSTGPMGQLEAFF; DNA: TGTGCCAGCAGTACCGGGCCCATGGGACAGCTTGAAGCTTTCTTT
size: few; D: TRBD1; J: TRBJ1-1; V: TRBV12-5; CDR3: CASGLVLPSETGRGTEAFF; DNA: TGTGCTAGTGGTTTGGTACTCCCTTCGGAGACAGGGAGGGGCACTGAAGCTTTCTTT
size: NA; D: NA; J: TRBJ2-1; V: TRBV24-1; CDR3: CATSDLDPDNEQFF; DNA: TGTGCCACCAGTGATTTGGATCCGGACAATGAGCAGTTCTTC
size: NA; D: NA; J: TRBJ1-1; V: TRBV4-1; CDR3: CASSQRHIGGEAFF; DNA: TGCGCCAGCAGCCAGAGGCATATTGGAGGTGAAGCTTTCTTT
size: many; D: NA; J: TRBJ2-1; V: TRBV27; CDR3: CASSPYAGGYSYNEQFF; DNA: TGTGCCAGCAGTCCCTATGCCGGCGGGTACTCCTACAATGAGCAGTTCTTC
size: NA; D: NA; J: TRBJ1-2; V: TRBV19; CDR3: CASWGDSTYGYTF; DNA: TGTGCCAGTTGGGGAGACTCCACTTATGGCTACACCTTC
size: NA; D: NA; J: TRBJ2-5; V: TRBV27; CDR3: CASRRAGQSGETQYF; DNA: TGTGCCAGCAGACGCGCAGGACAGAGTGGAGAGACCCAGTACTTC
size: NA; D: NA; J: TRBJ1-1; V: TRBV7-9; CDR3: CAGGNGTEAFF; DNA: TGTGCCGGGGGAAACGGCACTGAAGCTTTCTTT
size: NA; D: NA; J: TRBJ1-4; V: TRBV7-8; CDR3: CANSPRREGNEKLFF; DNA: TGTGCCAACAGCCCTCGCAGGGAGGGGAATGAAAAACTGTTTTTT
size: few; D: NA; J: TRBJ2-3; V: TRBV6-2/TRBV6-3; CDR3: CASSYSGIRTDTQYF; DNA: TGTGCCAGCAGTTACTCAGGGATTCGAACAGATACGCAGTATTTT
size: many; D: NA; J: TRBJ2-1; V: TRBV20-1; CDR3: CSLSPRSYNEQFF; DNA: TGCAGCCTATCCCCGAGGTCCTACAATGAGCAGTTCTTC
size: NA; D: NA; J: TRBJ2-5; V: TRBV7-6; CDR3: CASSLEVQALQETQYF; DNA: TGTGCCAGCAGCTTAGAGGTACAGGCACTACAAGAGACCCAGTACTTC
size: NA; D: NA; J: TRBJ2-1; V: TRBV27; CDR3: CATARDAYNEQFF; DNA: TGTGCCACTGCTCGCGATGCCTACAATGAGCAGTTCTTC
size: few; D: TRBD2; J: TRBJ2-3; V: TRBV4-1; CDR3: CASSQRRGAGTDTQYF; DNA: TGCGCCAGCAGCCAACGGCGGGGGGCCGGCACAGATACGCAGTATTTT
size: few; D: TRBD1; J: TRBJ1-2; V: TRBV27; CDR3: CASSPGGQANYGYTF; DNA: TGTGCCAGCTCCCCCGGGGGACAGGCGAACTATGGCTACACCTTC
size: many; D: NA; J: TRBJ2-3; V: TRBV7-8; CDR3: CASSPYRVSPDTQYF; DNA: TGTGCCAGCAGCCCCTACCGGGTTTCCCCAGATACGCAGTATTTT
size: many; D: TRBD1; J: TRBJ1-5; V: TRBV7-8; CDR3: CASSLYLQGAGQPQHF; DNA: TGTGCCAGCAGCTTATATTTACAGGGGGCGGGTCAGCCCCAGCATTTT
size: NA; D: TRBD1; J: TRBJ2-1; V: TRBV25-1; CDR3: CASSDSSAAGGNYNEQFF; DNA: TGTGCCAGCAGTGACTCTTCGGCGGCAGGGGGCAACTACAATGAGCAGTTCTTC
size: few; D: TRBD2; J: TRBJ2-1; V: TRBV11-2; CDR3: CASSFGTSGVYNEQFF; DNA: TGTGCCAGCAGCTTCGGGACTAGCGGGGTCTACAATGAGCAGTTCTTC
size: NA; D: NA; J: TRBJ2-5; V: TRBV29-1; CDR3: CSVDEPTYQETQYF; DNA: TGCAGCGTTGACGAACCAACGTACCAAGAGACCCAGTACTTC
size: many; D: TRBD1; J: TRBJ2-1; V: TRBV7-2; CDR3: CASSLVRGPDNEQFF; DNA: TGTGCCAGCAGCTTAGTCAGGGGGCCCGACAATGAGCAGTTCTTC
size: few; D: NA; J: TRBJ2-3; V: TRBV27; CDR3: CASSLWGQGTQYF; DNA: TGTGCCAGCAGTTTATGGGGACAAGGGACGCAGTATTTT
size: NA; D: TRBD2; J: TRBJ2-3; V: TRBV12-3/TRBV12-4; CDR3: CASSLVPAGVSDTQYF; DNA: TGTGCCAGCAGTTTAGTGCCAGCGGGGGTTTCAGATACGCAGTATTTT
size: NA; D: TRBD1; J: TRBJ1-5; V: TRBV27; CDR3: CATAQGGMSNQPQHF; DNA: TGTGCCACCGCCCAGGGGGGGATGAGCAATCAGCCCCAGCATTTT
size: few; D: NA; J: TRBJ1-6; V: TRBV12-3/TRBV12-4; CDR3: CASSLTEDLHF; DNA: TGTGCCAGCAGTTTAACCGAGGACCTCCACTTT
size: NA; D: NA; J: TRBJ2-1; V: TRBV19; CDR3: CASKVGADEQFF; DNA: TGTGCCAGTAAAGTGGGGGCAGATGAGCAGTTCTTC
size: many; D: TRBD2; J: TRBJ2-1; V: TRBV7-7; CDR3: CASSPQSGAYNEQFF; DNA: TGTGCTAGCAGCCCCCAGAGCGGGGCCTACAATGAGCAGTTCTTC
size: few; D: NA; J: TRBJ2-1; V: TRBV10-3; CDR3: CAISEGKDEQFF; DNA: TGTGCCATCAGTGAGGGGAAGGATGAGCAGTTCTTC
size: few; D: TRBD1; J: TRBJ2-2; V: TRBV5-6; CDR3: CASSHRQGWANTGELFF; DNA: TGTGCCAGCAGCCACCGACAGGGATGGGCGAACACCGGGGAGCTGTTTTTT
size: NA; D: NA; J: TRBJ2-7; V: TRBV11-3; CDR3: CASSSPGHYEQYF; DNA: TGTGCCAGCAGCTCCCCGGGGCACTACGAGCAGTACTTC
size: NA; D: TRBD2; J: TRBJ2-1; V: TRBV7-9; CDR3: CATSTGGVGNEQFF; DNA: TGTGCCACATCAACGGGAGGGGTGGGCAATGAGCAGTTCTTC
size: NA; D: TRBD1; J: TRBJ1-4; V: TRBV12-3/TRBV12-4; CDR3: CASSFIGQEDGSGEKLFF; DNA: TGTGCCAGCAGTTTCATTGGACAGGAGGATGGGAGTGGTGAAAAACTGTTTTTT
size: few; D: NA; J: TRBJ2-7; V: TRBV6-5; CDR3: CASSYIGVGDPYEQYF; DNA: TGTGCCAGCAGTTACATAGGGGTGGGGGATCCCTACGAGCAGTACTTC
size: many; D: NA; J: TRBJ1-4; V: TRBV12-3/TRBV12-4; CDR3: CASSSPVEGREKLFF; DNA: TGTGCCAGCAGTTCCCCGGTGGAGGGGCGGGAAAAACTGTTTTTT
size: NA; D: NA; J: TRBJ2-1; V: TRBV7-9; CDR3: CASSSIGNEQFF; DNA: TGTGCCAGCAGCTCTATAGGGAATGAGCAGTTCTTC
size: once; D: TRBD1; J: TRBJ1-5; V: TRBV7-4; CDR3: CASSLAQGQGANQPQHF; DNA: TGTGCCAGCAGCTTAGCGCAAGGACAGGGGGCGAATCAGCCCCAGCATTTT
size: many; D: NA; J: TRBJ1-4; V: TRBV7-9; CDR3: CASRGFLGTPGGEKLFF; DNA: TGTGCCAGCAGGGGCTTCCTCGGGACGCCAGGAGGGGAAAAACTGTTTTTT
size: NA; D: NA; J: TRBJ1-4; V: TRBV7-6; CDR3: CASSPPDLLVGEKLFF; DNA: TGTGCCAGCAGCCCCCCGGACTTGCTCGTTGGTGAAAAACTGTTTTTT
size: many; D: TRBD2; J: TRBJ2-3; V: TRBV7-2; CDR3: CASSLVPSGLTDTQYF; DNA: TGTGCCAGCAGCTTAGTGCCTAGCGGGTTGACAGATACGCAGTATTTT
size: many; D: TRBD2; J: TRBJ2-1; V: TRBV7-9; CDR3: CASSENGGDVFF; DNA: TGTGCCAGCAGCGAAAATGGGGGGGATGTGTTCTTC
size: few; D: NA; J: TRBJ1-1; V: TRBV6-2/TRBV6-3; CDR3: CASSYSSVNTEAFF; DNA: TGTGCCAGCAGTTACTCGTCAGTGAACACTGAAGCTTTCTTT
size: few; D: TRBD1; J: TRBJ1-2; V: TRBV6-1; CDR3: CASSGTGEHYGYTF; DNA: TGTGCCAGCAGTGGGACAGGGGAGCACTATGGCTACACCTTC
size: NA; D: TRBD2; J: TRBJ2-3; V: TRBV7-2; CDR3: CASSLEAGEGTQYF; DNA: TGTGCCAGCAGCTTAGAAGCGGGGGAAGGTACGCAGTATTTT
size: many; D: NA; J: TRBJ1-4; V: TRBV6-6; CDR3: CASSYSRAGEINEKLFF; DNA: TGTGCCAGCAGTTACTCAAGGGCAGGGGAGATTAATGAAAAACTGTTTTTT
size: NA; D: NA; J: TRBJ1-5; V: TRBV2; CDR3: CASTVHSNQPQHF; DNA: TGTGCCAGCACAGTCCATAGCAATCAGCCCCAGCATTTT
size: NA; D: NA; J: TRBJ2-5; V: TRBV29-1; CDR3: CSVLWGLSQETQYF; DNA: TGCAGCGTTTTGTGGGGCCTCTCCCAAGAGACCCAGTACTTC
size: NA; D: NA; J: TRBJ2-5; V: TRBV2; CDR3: CASISDQETQYF; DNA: TGTGCCAGCATCAGCGACCAAGAGACCCAGTACTTC
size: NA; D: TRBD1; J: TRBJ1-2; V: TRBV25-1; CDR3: CASSERTGQRLDGYTF; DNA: TGTGCCAGCAGTGAAAGGACAGGGCAAAGATTGGATGGCTACACCTTC
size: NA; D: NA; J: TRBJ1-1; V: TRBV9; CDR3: CASSVGVFTEAFF; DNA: TGTGCCAGCAGCGTCGGGGTTTTCACTGAAGCTTTCTTT